Below are 10 T cell receptor beta chains sequenced from a single sample in a study of T cells in Graves' hyperthyroidism and ophthalmopathy. The source material, RNA transcripts, was used to amplify TCR beta CDR3 regions. Primed by the HTBI set, a first-round RT-PCR was run on the TCR CDR3. TCRdb re-called the multiplex PCR reads through MiXCR, storing one row per CDR3 protein. The table lists 690,000 or so distinct CDR3 sequences, 15% to 20% of them singletons. Sequenced input: blood. Receptor source: a woman in her fifties or sixties with Graves' hyperthyroidism that later progressed to Graves' ophthalmopathy.

J is TRBJ2-5 and V is TRBV14; 10 nucleotides align to TRBD1. Per the germline V gene, CDR1 is SGHDN and CDR2 is FVKESK. J was trimmed by 6 bases and V by 1 base; bases with no gene match: 5. The CDR3 runs 15 residues. Written as DNA, the CDR3 is TGTGCCAGCAGCCAAGGAAGGACAGGGGGTAAGACCCAGTACTTC. Translated, it gives CASSQGRTGGKTQYF.

The rearrangement joins TRBV7-9 to TRBJ1-3; no clear D gene. The V end was cut by 1 base, the J end by 4 bases, with 8 bases between. The CDR3 sequence is 14 residues long. Germline V gene data show CDR1 as SEHNR and CDR2 as FQNEAQ (reference sequence). Here the CDR3 DNA reads TGTGCCAGCAGCTTAGGGGCCGGAGGAAACACCATATATTTT. As protein: CASSLGAGGNTIYF.

This clonotype was picked up a small number of times. The CDR3 bases are TGTGCCAGCAGCTTGGGTCCGGGGCGGAACACTGAAGCTTTCTTT. Translation: CASSLGPGRNTEAFF. The chain recombines TRBV5-5 with TRBJ1-1; perhaps TRBD1 as D (5 bases). V lost 0 bases and J 1 base, leaving 10 bases between the germline ends. In germline, CDR1 is SGHKS, CDR2 YYEKEE (reference sequence). The CDR3 runs to 15 residues.

This clonotype was detected only a few times. The gene calls are TRBV11-2 and TRBJ1-2, with 7 positions matching TRBD1. The trim removed 4 bases at V and 7 bases at J, leaving 12 bases unmatched. The germline CDR1 and CDR2 sequences are SGHAT and FQNNGV. The CDR3 runs to 15 residues. DNA of the CDR3: TGTGCCAGCAGCTCCCCGGGCAGGGGGTATTTTGGCTACACCTTC. Encoded protein: CASSSPGRGYFGYTF.

This clonotype appeared a few times. The chain joins TRBV4-1 to TRBJ1-5; D gene ambiguous. Trimming took 0 bases from V and 7 from J, leaving 13 bases between them. Looked up from germline, CDR1 is MGHRA and CDR2 is YSYEKL. The length of the CDR3 is 15 residues. In nucleotides, the CDR3 is TGCGCCAGCAGCCAAGATGTAGAGGGATGGCAGCCCCAGCATTTT. Translation: CASSQDVEGWQPQHF.

The V call is TRBV18, the J call TRBJ2-2, with 9 bases that match TRBD2. Per germline, CDR1 KGHSH and CDR2 LQKENI. The CDR3 has 18 residues. V was clipped by 2 bases and J by 2 bases; unmatched bases: 9. Here the CDR3 reads CASSPGPMTSGNTGELFF. In nucleotides, the CDR3 is TGTGCCAGCTCACCAGGTCCGATGACTAGCGGTAACACCGGGGAGCTGTTTTTT.

Regarding this clonotype: A junction end diverges from the germline sequence, so it may reflect a read error. The V and J genes are TRBV27 and TRBJ2-1, with a weak D call TRBD1 (5 bases). Looked up from germline, CDR1 is MNHEY and CDR2 is SMNVEV (reference sequence). This CDR3 has 13 amino acids. Written as DNA, the CDR3 is TGTGCCGGCAGTTTAGACAGCTACAATGAGCAGTTCTTC. It is translated as CAGSLDSYNEQFF.

This clonotype was picked up many times. The chain links TRBV5-5 to TRBJ2-7; 8 bases match TRBD1. CDR1 is SGHKS, CDR2 YYEKEE, per germline (reference sequence). The CDR3 sequence is 15 residues long. Trimming took 4 bases from V and 3 from J; bases not matched to a gene: 9. The CDR3 loop reads CASSLGQGAYYEQYF. For the CDR3, the DNA is TGTGCCAGCAGCCTTGGACAGGGAGCCTACTACGAGCAGTACTTC. The full variable domain, in which reference TRBV5-5 and TRBJ2-7 provide the parts outside the CDR3, is DAGVTQSPTHLIKTRGQQVTLRCSPISGHKSVSWYQQVLGQGPQFIFQYYEKEERGRGNFPDRFSARQFPNYSSELNVNALLLGDSALYLCASSLGQGAYYEQYFGPGTRLTVT.

There are a few counts of this clonotype. This chain connects TRBV6-5 to TRBJ1-5, with D tentatively TRBD1 (6 bases). Germline V CDR1 and CDR2: MNHEY, SVGAGI. CDR3 length equals 15 residues. Trimming took 0 bases from V and 6 from J, leaving 12 bases between them. The CDR3 DNA sequence: TGTGCCAGCAGTTACTCACGGGGGGCAGGTCAGCCCCAGCATTTT. It encodes CASSYSRGAGQPQHF.

The chain has TRBV20-1 and TRBJ1-5; D not resolved. CDR3 size: 12 residues. V was trimmed by 5 bases and J by 4 bases, leaving 9 bases between them. Germline CDR1 reads DFQATT; CDR2 reads SNEGSKA (reference sequence). CDR3 residues: CSAGRENQPQHF. The CDR3 DNA reads as TGCAGTGCTGGGCGGGAGAATCAGCCCCAGCATTTT.